Presented here are 27 T cell receptor beta chains from one specimen sequenced in a study of blood T cell repertoires in COVID-19. The data were produced by immunoSEQ multiplex PCR, yet TCRdb's version contains in-frame clones alone and is incomplete. The table shows 200,000 or so clones, with 70% to 85% occurring only once. Sequencing was performed on peripheral blood. These receptors came from a woman in her twenties or thirties with acute or convalescent COVID-19.

The J gene is TRBJ2-7, the V gene TRBV13; D is undetermined. Germline V gene sequence: CDR1 PRHDT, CDR2 FYEKMQ (reference sequence). The V end was cut by 1 base, the J end by 7 bases, with 5 bases between. The CDR3 extends over 11 amino acids. The DNA of the CDR3 is TGTGCCAGCAGCTTAGCCAGGGAGCAGTACTTC. It encodes CASSLAREQYF.

The chain uses TRBV19 and TRBJ1-2; TRBD1 matches 7 bases. CDR3 length equals 14 residues. The J segment lost 8 bases and the V segment lost 4 bases, leaving 10 bases of the junction unmatched. Germline CDR1 is LNHDA and CDR2 is SQIVND (reference sequence). The CDR3 region is CASSTHGTDDGYTF. CDR3 in DNA: TGTGCCAGTAGTACCCACGGGACAGATGACGGCTACACCTTC.

The chain couples TRBV3-1 (or the pseudogene TRBV3-2) to TRBJ1-4, with D possibly being TRBD1 (5 bases). Trimming cost V 4 bases and J 4 bases, with 19 bases left between them. The CDR3 length is 17 residues. Germline CDR1 is LGHDT and CDR2 is YNNKEL (reference sequence). The CDR3 DNA reads TGTGCCAGCAGCCTCCTCAACTCGACAGAGTATAATGAAAAACTGTTTTTT. Its translation: CASSLLNSTEYNEKLFF.

The rearrangement joins TRBV13 to TRBJ1-5; the match to TRBD1 covers 9 bases. The CDR3 has 14 amino acids. In germline, CDR1 is PRHDT, CDR2 FYEKMQ (reference sequence). V lost 5 bases to trimming and J lost 6 bases; unmatched junction nucleotides: 5. The CDR3 DNA follows: TGTGCCAGCAGCCTGGGACAGGGAGTTCAGCCCCAGCATTTT. The encoded protein is CASSLGQGVQPQHF.

A remark on this clone: One end of the junction is discordant with germline, which a read error may explain. The chain couples TRBV7-7 to TRBJ2-2, with D possibly matching TRBD1 (5 bases). CDR1 and CDR2 from the germline V gene are SSHAT and FNYEAQ (reference sequence). The CDR3 has 14 residues. The CDR3 sequence is CASTTDRPTGELFF. The CDR3, as DNA: TGTGCTAGCACCACCGACAGACCCACCGGGGAGCTGTTTTTT.

In this sample, this clone turned up once. The chain recombines TRBV6-6 with TRBJ2-1; 7 bases align to TRBD1. CDR1 and CDR2 (germline): MNHNY, SVGAGI (reference sequence). The CDR3 is 15 amino acids. Unmatched junction bases numbered 9, after V lost 6 bases and J lost 4 bases. The CDR3 coding sequence is TGTGCCAGCAGGGAGGACAGGAGTTCTTACAATGAGCAGTTCTTC. This gives the protein CASREDRSSYNEQFF.

This clone was counted between two and nine times. CDR3 nucleotides: TGTGCCAGCAGCCCGGGGACAGGAGCTCAAGAGACCCAGTACTTC. This sequence encodes CASSPGTGAQETQYF. The gene calls are TRBV4-2 and TRBJ2-5; TRBD1 aligns across 8 bases. The length of the CDR3 is 15 residues. The germline V gene encodes CDR1 LGHNA and CDR2 YNFKEQ. The ends lost 4 bases at V and 2 bases at J; junction bases unmatched: 6.

The rearrangement uses TRBV27 and TRBJ2-6; D might be TRBD1 (5 bases). With 6 bases removed from V and 0 bases from J, the gap between germline ends came to 12 bases. This CDR3 has 16 amino acids. CDR1 and CDR2 (germline): MNHEY, SMNVEV (reference sequence). Written as DNA, the CDR3 is TGTGCCAGCAGCTACACAGGCGTCTCTGGGGCCAACGTCCTGACTTTC. This translates into CASSYTGVSGANVLTF.

The chain is built from TRBV7-9 and TRBJ1-5; TRBD1 matches 7 bases. Germline lookup yields CDR1 SEHNR and CDR2 FQNEAQ (reference sequence). Trimming cost V 0 bases and J 13 bases; bases outside gene matches: 3. The CDR3 has 12 amino acids. This chain's CDR3 is CASSLAETGQHF. The CDR3 nucleotides read TGTGCCAGCAGCTTAGCTGAGACAGGGCAGCATTTT.

The genes are TRBV9 and TRBJ2-6; D gene ambiguous. With 0 bases removed from V and 2 bases from J, the gap between germline ends came to 6 bases. This CDR3 comprises 15 residues. Per germline, CDR1 SGDLS and CDR2 YYNGEE. CDR3 in DNA: TGTGCCAGCAGCGTAGGGAGTGCTGGGGCCAACGTCCTGACTTTC. Residues: CASSVGSAGANVLTF. Variable domain in full (rest from reference TRBV9 and TRBJ2-6): DSGVTQTPKHLITATGQRVTLRCSPRSGDLSVYWYQQSLDQGLQFLIQYYNGEERAKGNILERFSAQQFPDLHSELNLSSLELGDSALYFCASSVGSAGANVLTFGAGSRLTVL.

The chain is built from TRBV10-3 and TRBJ2-3; 7 bases line up with TRBD1. This CDR3 contains 17 residues. From germline, CDR1 is ENHRY and CDR2 SYGVKD. V was pared by 8 bases and J by 2 bases, with 16 bases of the junction left unmatched. CDR3 DNA: TGTGCCATCCGTCTGAGACAGGGAAAGGACCTCACAGATACGCAGTATTTT. Translated, it gives CAIRLRQGKDLTDTQYF.

This chain connects TRBV7-8 to TRBJ1-2; D is unresolved. CDR1 SGHVS and CDR2 FQNEAQ come from the germline V gene. With 2 bases removed from V and 3 bases from J, the gap between germline ends came to 13 bases. This CDR3 contains 15 residues. CDR3 DNA: TGTGCCAGCAGCTTAACGAGTTCCCCTGACTATGGCTACACCTTC. Translating gives CASSLTSSPDYGYTF.

The chain recombines TRBV19 with TRBJ1-4; no reliable D call. Trimming took 1 base from V and 3 from J, leaving 9 bases between them. The CDR3 is 15 amino acids. The germline gives CDR1 LNHDA, CDR2 SQIVND (reference sequence). In DNA, the CDR3 is TGTGCCAGTAGTATAGGAGGGCCGCCTAATGAAAAACTGTTTTTT. Its protein is CASSIGGPPNEKLFF.

V and J are TRBV20-1 and TRBJ2-7; D might be TRBD2 (6 bases). The CDR3 spans 11 residues. Looked up from germline, CDR1 is DFQATT and CDR2 is SNEGSKA (reference sequence). V dropped 8 bases and J dropped 1 base, with 9 bases sitting between them. The CDR3 DNA is TGCAGTCCGGGGGATTCCTACGAGCAGTACTTC. This codes for CSPGDSYEQYF.

There are a few counts of this clone. V is TRBV20-1 and J is TRBJ1-5; 7 bases line up with TRBD1. The junction had 9 bases not matched to a gene; V was cut back by 3 bases and J by 4 bases. Germline CDR1 is DFQATT and CDR2 is SNEGSKA (reference sequence). The CDR3 runs to 15 residues. In nucleotides, the CDR3 is TGCAGTGCTAGTTTAGGGACAGCGAAAAATCAGCCCCAGCATTTT. Amino acids: CSASLGTAKNQPQHF.

The V call is TRBV27, the J call TRBJ2-7; 15 nucleotides match TRBD2. The germline gives CDR1 MNHEY, CDR2 SMNVEV (reference sequence). This CDR3 spans 16 amino acids. Losses at the gene ends were 1 base for V and 4 bases for J; bases not matched to a gene: 2. This CDR3 is CASSLFGLAGGYEQYF. The CDR3 bases are TGTGCCAGCAGTTTATTCGGACTAGCGGGGGGGTACGAGCAGTACTTC.

The J gene is TRBJ1-2, the V gene TRBV28; 7 bases map to TRBD1. With 6 bases clipped from V and 5 bases from J, the junction kept 15 bases outside the gene matches. CDR3 length: 16 residues. Per the germline V gene, CDR1 is MDHEN and CDR2 is SYDVKM. CDR3 residues: CASRNDRAQVPYGYTF. The CDR3 nucleotides read TGTGCCAGCAGGAACGACAGGGCGCAGGTCCCTTATGGCTACACCTTC.

V gene TRBV7-6 combines with J gene TRBJ2-7; possible D gene TRBD2, 6 bases. The length of the CDR3 is 16 residues. Germline lookup yields CDR1 SGHVS and CDR2 FNYEAQ. V lost 4 bases to trimming and J lost 3 bases, with 19 bases between them. The CDR3 sequence is CASSSRGGERGYEQYF. In nucleotides, the CDR3 is TGTGCCAGCAGCTCCCGAGGAGGGGAAAGGGGCTACGAGCAGTACTTC.

The CDR3 reads CASSEGTSEETQYF. The CDR3 DNA sequence: TGTGCCAGCAGTGAGGGAACTAGCGAAGAGACCCAGTACTTC. This chain joins TRBV9 and TRBJ2-5; 7 bases fit TRBD2. This CDR3 is built from 14 residues. Germline V gives CDR1 SGDLS, CDR2 YYNGEE. The V gene end was trimmed by 5 bases and the J gene end by 3 bases; junction bases not matched to a gene: 7.

This chain joins TRBV13 and TRBJ2-1; TRBD2 agrees at 12 bases. V dropped 4 bases and J dropped 0; count of bases not matched to a gene: 10. Germline V gene data show CDR1 as PRHDT and CDR2 as FYEKMQ (reference sequence). This CDR3 has 19 residues. The CDR3 coding sequence is TGTGCCAGCAGCTCATGGACTAGCGGGATATTAAGCTCCTACAATGAGCAGTTCTTC. Translated: CASSSWTSGILSSYNEQFF.

The genes are TRBV7-2 and TRBJ2-7; D is unclear. V was pared by 0 bases and J by 3 bases, with 9 bases between. From germline, CDR1 is SGHTA and CDR2 FQGNSA. This CDR3 comprises 14 residues. CDR3 coding DNA: TGTGCCAGCAGCTTAGCGCGGATCAGCTACGAGCAGTACTTC. This sequence encodes CASSLARISYEQYF.

This clone was counted a single time. This rearrangement joins TRBV2 to TRBJ1-2, with D unclear. Germline assignment: CDR1 SNHLY and CDR2 FYNNEI. Trimming pared 5 bases from V and 4 bases from J, leaving 8 bases between. The CDR3 has 12 residues. The CDR3 bases are TGTGCCAGCAGTTTAGTATCCTATGGCTACACCTTC. This gives the protein CASSLVSYGYTF. The full variable domain, with the rest looked up from reference TRBV2 and TRBJ1-2, is EPEVTQTPSHQVTQMGQEVILRCVPISNHLYFYWYRQILGQKVEFLVSFYNNEISEKSEIFDDQFSVERPDGSNFTLKIRSTKLEDSAMYFCASSLVSYGYTFGSGTRLTVV.

The rearrangement links TRBV5-1 to TRBJ1-4; 9 bases are a match to TRBD1. V was clipped by 4 bases and J by 8 bases; unmatched bases: 6. CDR1 is SGHRS and CDR2 is YFSETQ in the germline V gene. The CDR3 length is 14 residues. The chain's CDR3 is CASSRGQGTEKLFF. CDR3 bases: TGCGCCAGCAGCCGTGGACAGGGGACGGAAAAACTGTTTTTT.

The genes are TRBV19 and TRBJ1-3; tentatively, D is TRBD1 (6 bases). Germline lookup yields CDR1 LNHDA and CDR2 SQIVND (reference sequence). The V end was cut by 2 bases, the J end by 0 bases, with 11 bases between. This CDR3 comprises 16 residues. The CDR3 bases are TGTGCCAGTAGTATACTCGGACAGTCCTCTGGAAACACCATATATTTT. This gives the protein CASSILGQSSGNTIYF. Full variable domain (remainder filled in from reference TRBV19 and TRBJ1-3): DGGITQSPKYLFRKEGQNVTLSCEQNLNHDAMYWYRQDPGQGLRLIYYSQIVNDFQKGDIAEGYSVSREKKESFPLTVTSAQKNPTAFYLCASSILGQSSGNTIYFGEGSWLTVV.

The CDR3 DNA reads TGTGCCAGTAGTATATCCCGGGACTGGACTAACTATGGCTACACCTTC. It is translated as CASSISRDWTNYGYTF. The gene calls are TRBV19 and TRBJ1-2; D perhaps matches TRBD1 (5 bases). Trimming pared 2 bases from V and 0 bases from J, leaving 13 bases between. This CDR3 is built from 16 residues. Germline V CDR1 and CDR2: LNHDA, SQIVND (reference sequence).

The rearrangement uses TRBV14 and TRBJ1-1; a possible D gene is TRBD1 (6 bases). The germline V gene has CDR1 SGHDN and CDR2 FVKESK. Trimming took off 3 bases at V and 0 bases at J, with 11 bases between the two ends. The CDR3 is 15 amino acids. The CDR3 sequence: CASSQGGALNTEAFF. CDR3 sequence (DNA): TGTGCCAGCAGCCAGGGGGGGGCCCTGAACACTGAAGCTTTCTTT.

The chain joins TRBV5-1 to TRBJ2-5; 10 positions agree with TRBD2. Germline CDR1 is SGHRS and CDR2 is YFSETQ. The J segment lost 4 bases and the V segment lost 1 base, leaving 4 bases of the junction unmatched. This CDR3 has 15 amino acids. The CDR3 nucleotides are TGCGCCAGCAGCTTGTCGTCTAGCGGGAGAGAGACCCAGTACTTC. It is translated as CASSLSSSGRETQYF.